A selection of T cell receptor beta chains follows, all from one sample in a study of blood T cell repertoires in COVID-19. Sequencing used immunoSEQ multiplex PCR; TCRdb keeps in-frame clones, though not all of them. The sample lists some 110,000 clones, around 81% seen once, with roughly two fifths in the top ten. Sample: peripheral blood. The receptor set was obtained from a man older than 75 with acute or convalescent COVID-19. Both conserved end residues are part of each CDR3. D genes are given only for firm matches. Size is stated for part of the rows, as once, few or many counts, or as a class when the clone is expanded.

DNA	CDR3	size	D	V	J
TGTGCCAGCAGCAATCCGACTAGCGGGAGGGCCGATACGCAGTATTTT	CASSNPTSGRADTQYF	.	TRBD2	TRBV5-4	TRBJ2-3
TGTGCCAGCTCACCTATGGGGCACAATGAGCAGTTCTTC	CASSPMGHNEQFF	.	.	TRBV18	TRBJ2-1
TGTGCCAGCAGCCCCGACAGGGGAATGAACACTGAAGCTTTCTTT	CASSPDRGMNTEAFF	.	TRBD1	TRBV5-6	TRBJ1-1
TGTGCCAGCAGCTCTCCATCGGGACAGCTTGCAGATACGCAGTATTTT	CASSSPSGQLADTQYF	.	TRBD1	TRBV2	TRBJ2-3
TGCGCCAGCAGCTTGGAATCAGGGTACACTGAAGCTTTCTTT	CASSLESGYTEAFF	.	.	TRBV5-1	TRBJ1-1
TGTGCCAGCAGTCGAATCGACGGACAGGGGGCGTATGGCTACACCTTC	CASSRIDGQGAYGYTF	.	TRBD1	TRBV28	TRBJ1-2
TGTGCCAGCAGTCCGGGGACAATTAAGAATGAGCAGTTCTTC	CASSPGTIKNEQFF	.	.	TRBV28	TRBJ2-1
TGTGCCAGCAGCCTGGGACTAGCGTCCTTCAATGAGCAGTTCTTC	CASSLGLASFNEQFF	few	TRBD2	TRBV7-2	TRBJ2-1
TGTGCCAGCAGTTACGAGGGGGCGCCCTATGGCTACACCTTC	CASSYEGAPYGYTF	.	TRBD1	TRBV6-6	TRBJ1-2
TGTGCCAGCAGCCCGGACAGGCCCCCCTACGAGCAGTACTTC	CASSPDRPPYEQYF	.	TRBD1	TRBV7-8	TRBJ2-7
TGTGCCAGCAGCTTAAGGCCAGGGGGTCCCTACGAGCAGTACTTC	CASSLRPGGPYEQYF	.	TRBD1	TRBV11-2	TRBJ2-7
TGTGCCAGTAGATCCCTCCGGAGCGGGAGGGCCTCAGGAGCAGGCACAGATACGCAGTATTTT	CASRSLRSGRASGAGTDTQYF	.	TRBD2	TRBV19	TRBJ2-3
TGTGCCAGCAGTTTGCGCTATGGCTACACCTTC	CASSLRYGYTF	.	.	TRBV6-2/TRBV6-3	TRBJ1-2
TGCAGCGTGGGGACTTCCCAAGAGACCCAGTACTTC	CSVGTSQETQYF	.	.	TRBV29-1	TRBJ2-5
TGTGCCAGCAGCCCTCTCGGACAGGGGGCGCGGGGTCAGCCCCAGCATTTT	CASSPLGQGARGQPQHF	.	TRBD1	TRBV28	TRBJ1-5
TGTGCCATCAGTAGGACAGGGAGGGGAGAAAAACTGTTTTTT	CAISRTGRGEKLFF	.	TRBD1	TRBV10-3	TRBJ1-4
TGTGCCAGCAGTTTATCATCCTACTCCACCACAGATACGCAGTATTTT	CASSLSSYSTTDTQYF	.	.	TRBV28	TRBJ2-3
TGTGCCAGTAGTACCGGACAGGGAAGAACCGGGGAGCTGTTTTTT	CASSTGQGRTGELFF	.	TRBD1	TRBV19	TRBJ2-2
TGTGCCAGCGTCCCAACACAGGGGGCGCACACCTACACCTTC	CASVPTQGAHTYTF	.	TRBD1	TRBV2	TRBJ1-2
TGTGCCAGCAGCTTGGGATCTGGGCAGGGAGGGAAAGAGACCCAGTACTTC	CASSLGSGQGGKETQYF	.	TRBD2	TRBV11-3	TRBJ2-5